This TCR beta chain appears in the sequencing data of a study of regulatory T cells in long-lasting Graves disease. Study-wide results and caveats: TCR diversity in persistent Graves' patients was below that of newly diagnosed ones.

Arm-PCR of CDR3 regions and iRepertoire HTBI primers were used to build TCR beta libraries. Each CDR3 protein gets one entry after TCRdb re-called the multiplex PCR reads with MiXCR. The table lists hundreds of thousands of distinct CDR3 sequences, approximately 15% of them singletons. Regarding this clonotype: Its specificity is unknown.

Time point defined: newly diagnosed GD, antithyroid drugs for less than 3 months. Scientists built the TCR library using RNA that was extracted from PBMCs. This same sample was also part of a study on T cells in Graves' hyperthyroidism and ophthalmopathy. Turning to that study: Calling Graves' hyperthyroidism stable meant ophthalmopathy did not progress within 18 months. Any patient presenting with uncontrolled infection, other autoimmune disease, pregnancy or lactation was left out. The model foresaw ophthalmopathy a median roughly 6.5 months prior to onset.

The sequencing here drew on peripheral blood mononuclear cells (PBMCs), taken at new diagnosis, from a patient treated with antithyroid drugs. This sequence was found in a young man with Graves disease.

The CDR3 nucleotides are TGTGCCAGCTCAAGCTCCTGGGAGAAGAATGGCTACACCTTC. Translation gives CASSSSWEKNGYTF. The V and J genes are TRBV18 and TRBJ1-2; no firm D call. The CDR3 is made up of 14 amino acids. Trimming left V 5 bases short and J 6 bases short, with 16 bases between. CDR1 is KGHSH and CDR2 is LQKENI in the germline V gene.